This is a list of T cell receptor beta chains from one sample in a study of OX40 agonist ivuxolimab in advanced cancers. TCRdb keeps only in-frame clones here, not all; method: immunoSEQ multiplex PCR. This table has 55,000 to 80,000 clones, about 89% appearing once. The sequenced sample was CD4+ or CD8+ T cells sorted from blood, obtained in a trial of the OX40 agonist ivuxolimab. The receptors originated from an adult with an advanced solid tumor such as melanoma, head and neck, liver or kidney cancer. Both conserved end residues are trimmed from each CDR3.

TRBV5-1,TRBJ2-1,ASGLRQGGHNEQF
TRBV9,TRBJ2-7,ASSVEPLGGREQY
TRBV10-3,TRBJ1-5,AIRDSLSNQPQH
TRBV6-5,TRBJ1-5,ASRGGGNQPQH
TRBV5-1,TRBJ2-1,ASSFFSDYNEQF
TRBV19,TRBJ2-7,ASSGQGAHEQY
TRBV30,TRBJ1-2,ASRYPGTGGGYT
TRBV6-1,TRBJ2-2,ASSEKGLAGSGGELF
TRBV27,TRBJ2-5,ASSRSQGETQY
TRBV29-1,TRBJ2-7,SATGGGVYEQY
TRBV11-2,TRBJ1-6,ASSLDGSAPLH
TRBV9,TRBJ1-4,ASSVEVGSGEKLF
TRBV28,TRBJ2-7,ASSLGRTLYEQY
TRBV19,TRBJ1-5,ASTLRTGGQPQH
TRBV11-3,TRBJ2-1,ASSLGGLAGEGEQF
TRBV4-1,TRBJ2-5,ASSKGSQETQY
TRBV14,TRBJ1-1,ASSGARGEAF
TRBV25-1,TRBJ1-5,ASSAGGGNQPQH
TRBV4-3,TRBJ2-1,ASSLSGIYNEQF
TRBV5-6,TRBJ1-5,ASSLGAGQVPQH
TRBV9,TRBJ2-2,ASSPRTGPTPGELF
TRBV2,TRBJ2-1,ASRWGGGSYNEQF
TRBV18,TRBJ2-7,ASSPGAGGHYEQY
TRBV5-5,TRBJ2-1,ASSPYRELDNEQF